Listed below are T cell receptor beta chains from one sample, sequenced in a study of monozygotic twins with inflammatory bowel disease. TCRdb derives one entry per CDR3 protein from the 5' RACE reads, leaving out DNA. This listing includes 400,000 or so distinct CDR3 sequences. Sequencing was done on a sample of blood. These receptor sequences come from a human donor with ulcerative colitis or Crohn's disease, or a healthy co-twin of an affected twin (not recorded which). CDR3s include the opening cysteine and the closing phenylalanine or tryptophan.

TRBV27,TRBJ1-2,CASSTRQGAGGYTF
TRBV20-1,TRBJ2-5,CSAREASAQETQYF
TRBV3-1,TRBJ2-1,CASSQVTGRAGGQYEQFF
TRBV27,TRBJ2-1,CASRIHGGLINEQFF
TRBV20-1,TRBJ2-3,CSAPDRVGTDTQYF
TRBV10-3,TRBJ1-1,CAIRDSGTGTLPNTEAFF
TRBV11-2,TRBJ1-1,CASSRGRLNTEAFF
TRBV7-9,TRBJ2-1,CASSIGFGAFF
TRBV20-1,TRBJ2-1,CSAPRDTSNEQFF
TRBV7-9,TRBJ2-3,CASSLQADTQYF
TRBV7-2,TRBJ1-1,CASSLQGPTEAFF
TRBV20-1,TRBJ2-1,CSARDRAGTFSYNEQFF
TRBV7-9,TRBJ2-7,CASSAGTRVGEQYF
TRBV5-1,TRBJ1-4,CASSSRGGNEKLFF
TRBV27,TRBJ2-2,CASSLWAGQGGELFF
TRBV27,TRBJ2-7,CASRDRLSYEQYF